These T cell receptor beta chains were read from a single sample in a study of shared T cell receptors in the human thymus. The method was immunoSEQ multiplex PCR; TCRdb's version includes in-frame clones alone and lacks a portion of them. The sample lists 720,000 or so clones, roughly 88% occurring once. This sample also belongs to another study, concerning human thymus T cells.

Sequencing input: thymocytes. The receptors come from a girl less than two years old with a congenital heart defect. Both conserved end residues are part of each CDR3. The order of the fields is V gene, D gene, clone size, J gene, CDR3 DNA, CDR3 protein. The D gene is left open where the match is weak. Clone size, where shown, is once, few, many, or a class for clones that have expanded.

TRBV9	TRBD1	-	TRBJ2-2	TGTGCCAGCAGGGGACAGACTAACACCGGGGAGCTGTTTTTT	CASRGQTNTGELFF
TRBV5-1	TRBD2	-	TRBJ2-1	TGCGCCAGCAGCTTGGTGGCGGGGGGGCCGGATGAGCAGTTCTTC	CASSLVAGGPDEQFF
TRBV25-1	TRBD1	-	TRBJ1-2	TGTGCCAGCAGTGCCCTGGGACAGTCCTATGGCTACACCTTC	CASSALGQSYGYTF
TRBV5-1	-	-	TRBJ1-2	TGCGCCAGCAGCCCCCTAACAGGGTATGGCTACACCTTC	CASSPLTGYGYTF
TRBV25-1	-	-	TRBJ1-1	TGTGCCAGCAGTGAATGCAGGGCCACTGAAGCTTTCTTT	CASSECRATEAFF
TRBV6-5	-	-	TRBJ2-4	TGTGCCAGCAGTCACCGGGGTGGGGACATTCAGTACTTC	CASSHRGGDIQYF
TRBV7-2	TRBD1	-	TRBJ1-1	TGTGCCAGCAGCACCCACTCCGGGACAGGGGCTTCTGAAGCTTTCTTT	CASSTHSGTGASEAFF
TRBV27	TRBD1	few	TRBJ2-1	TGTGCCAGCAGTTTATTAACAGGGGGACGGGACAATGAGCAGTTCTTC	CASSLLTGGRDNEQFF
TRBV9	TRBD1	once	TRBJ1-1	TGTGCCAGCAGCGAATTTCCGACAGGGACCCCTGCCCTCCACACTGAAGCTTTCTTT	CASSEFPTGTPALHTEAFF
TRBV7-9	-	-	TRBJ1-1	TGTGCCAGCAGCTTAGCCGCCGTAGGGGCGAACACTGAAGCTTTCTTT	CASSLAAVGANTEAFF
TRBV15	TRBD1	-	TRBJ2-7	TGTGCCACCAAACAGGGGCATCTTCCTTCCTACGAGCAGTACTTC	CATKQGHLPSYEQYF
TRBV14	-	-	TRBJ1-1	TGTGCCAGCAGCTCCGGAGGGGACTTACGCACTGAAGCTTTCTTT	CASSSGGDLRTEAFF
TRBV6-5	-	-	TRBJ1-6	TGTGCCAGCAGCCGCGCTAATTCACCCCTCCACTTT	CASSRANSPLHF
TRBV19	-	once	TRBJ1-5	TGTGCCAGTAGCGACCGGGGGAAACAGCCCCAGCATTTT	CASSDRGKQPQHF
TRBV21-1	-	-	TRBJ2-7	TGTGCCAGCAGCAAAAATTGCCGTACGGGAAACCCCTACGAGCAGTACTTC	CASSKNCRTGNPYEQYF
TRBV6-5	-	-	TRBJ1-1	TGTGCCAGCACCTCAAGCGGGCACATGAACACTGAAGCTTTCTTT	CASTSSGHMNTEAFF
TRBV27	-	-	TRBJ2-7	TGTGCCAGCAGTACGAGGCCCAGAACAGGATCCTACGAGCAGTACTTC	CASSTRPRTGSYEQYF
TRBV19	-	few	TRBJ1-2	TGTGCCAGTAGTGGTTCAGGGGACTATGGCTACACCTTC	CASSGSGDYGYTF
TRBV7-3	-	-	TRBJ1-1	TGTGCCAGCAGCTTAACGCCCACTGAGAACACTGAAGCTTTCTTT	CASSLTPTENTEAFF
TRBV6-5	-	-	TRBJ1-6	TGTGCCAGCAGTTACCGGGGATCTGAGAATTCACCCCTCCACTTT	CASSYRGSENSPLHF
TRBV5-8	TRBD2	-	TRBJ2-5	TGTGCCAGCAGCTTGTTTACTAGCGGGGTGGTCGAAGAGACCCAGTACTTC	CASSLFTSGVVEETQYF
TRBV27	TRBD2	-	TRBJ2-7	TGTGCCAGCAGTTTACGGGGGGGCGAGCAGTACTTC	CASSLRGGEQYF
TRBV28	TRBD2	-	TRBJ2-7	TGTGCCAGCCGGGGGGGGTCGGGGGAGACCTACGAGCAGTACTTC	CASRGGSGETYEQYF
TRBV10-2	-	once	TRBJ2-5	TGCGCCAGCAGCCCGGGATCCGAGACCCAGTACTTC	CASSPGSETQYF
TRBV7-9	TRBD2	-	TRBJ2-3	TGTGCCAGCTCCTTAGCCGGGACTAGCGATTTGGATACGCAGTATTTT	CASSLAGTSDLDTQYF
TRBV27	-	-	TRBJ2-1	TGTGCCAGCACGCCCTTCTCCTCGAGCTCCTACAATGAGCAGTTCTTC	CASTPFSSSSYNEQFF
TRBV6-1	-	once	TRBJ1-5	TGTGCCAGCAGGAGAGGGAGCAATCAGCCCCAGCATTTT	CASRRGSNQPQHF
TRBV4-3	-	-	TRBJ1-2	TGCGCCAGCAGCAAGGGGTGGAGCGAGGGCTACACCTTC	CASSKGWSEGYTF
TRBV11-2	TRBD2	once	TRBJ2-1	TGTGCCAGCAGCTTAGCCGGGACTAGCGGGGTCCACAATGAGCAGTTCTTC	CASSLAGTSGVHNEQFF
TRBV25-1	TRBD1	-	TRBJ1-1	TGTGCCAGCAGTGCTCTGGGACAGGGGCCATTGAACACTGAAGCTTTCTTT	CASSALGQGPLNTEAFF
TRBV2	TRBD1	-	TRBJ1-4	TGTGCCAGCATCATTTCACAGGGGGCCTTTGAAAAACTGTTTTTT	CASIISQGAFEKLFF
TRBV25-1	-	-	TRBJ1-2	TGTGCCAGCACCCCCCCCACAGGGTATGGGGATAACTATGGCTACACCTTC	CASTPPTGYGDNYGYTF
TRBV11-2	-	once	TRBJ2-7	TGTGCCAGCAGCCCGCGGGGGCCTGCCTTTGGGGAGCAGTACTTC	CASSPRGPAFGEQYF
TRBV28	-	-	TRBJ1-5	TGTGCCAGCAGTTTAAATCATAGGACAAAGAGCAATCAGCCCCAGCATTTT	CASSLNHRTKSNQPQHF
TRBV5-4	-	-	TRBJ2-3	TGTGCCAGCAGCTTGGGGCGGGGACTTAAAAGCACAGATACGCAGTATTTT	CASSLGRGLKSTDTQYF
TRBV10-3	TRBD2	-	TRBJ2-6	TGTGCCATCAGTGTAAATAGGGGCTTGGGGGCGGGGGGCCCTAGGGCCAACGTCCTGACTTTC	CAISVNRGLGAGGPRANVLTF